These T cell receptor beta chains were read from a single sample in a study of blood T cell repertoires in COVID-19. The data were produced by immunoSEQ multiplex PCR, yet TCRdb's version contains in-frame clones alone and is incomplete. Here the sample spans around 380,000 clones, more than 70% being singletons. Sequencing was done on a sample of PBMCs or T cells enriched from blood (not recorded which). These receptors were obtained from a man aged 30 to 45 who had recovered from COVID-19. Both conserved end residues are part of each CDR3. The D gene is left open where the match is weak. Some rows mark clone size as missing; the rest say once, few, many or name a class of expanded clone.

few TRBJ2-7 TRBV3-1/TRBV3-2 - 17 CASSHGSRLRVSYEQYF TGTGCCAGCAGCCATGGCTCCCGACTGCGTGTCTCCTACGAGCAGTACTTC
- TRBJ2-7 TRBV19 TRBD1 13 CASSWTGGGEQYF TGTGCCAGTAGTTGGACAGGGGGCGGCGAGCAGTACTTC
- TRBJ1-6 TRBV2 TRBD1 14 CASSEVSTGDPLHF TGTGCCAGCAGTGAAGTTTCCACAGGGGACCCCCTCCACTTT
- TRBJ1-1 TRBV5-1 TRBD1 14 CASSPGQSDTEAFF TGCGCCAGCAGCCCGGGACAGTCTGACACTGAAGCTTTCTTT
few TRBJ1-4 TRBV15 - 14 CATREGGFNEKLFF TGTGCCACCAGAGAGGGAGGGTTTAATGAAAAACTGTTTTTT
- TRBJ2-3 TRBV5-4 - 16 CASSLGQLRGADTQYF TGTGCCAGCAGCTTGGGTCAATTAAGGGGTGCAGATACGCAGTATTTT
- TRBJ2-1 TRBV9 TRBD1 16 CASSVGPGQEYNEQFF TGTGCCAGCAGCGTTGGACCGGGACAGGAGTACAATGAGCAGTTCTTC
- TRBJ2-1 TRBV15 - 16 CATSRDAGQVVSEQFF TGTGCCACCAGCAGAGACGCAGGGCAGGTCGTAAGTGAGCAGTTCTTC
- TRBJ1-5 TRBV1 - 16 CTSIFVDAAVNQPQHF TGCACCAGCATTTTTGTCGATGCGGCGGTCAATCAGCCCCAGCATTTT
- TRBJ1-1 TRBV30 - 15 CAWELHRVGNTEAFF TGTGCCTGGGAGCTTCACAGGGTTGGGAACACTGAAGCTTTCTTT
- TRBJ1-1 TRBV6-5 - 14 CASRQQVGNTEAFF TGTGCCAGCAGACAACAGGTTGGGAACACTGAAGCTTTCTTT
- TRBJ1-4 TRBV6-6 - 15 CASSYPLGRDEKLFF TGTGCCAGCAGTTACCCCCTCGGGAGGGATGAAAAACTGTTTTTT
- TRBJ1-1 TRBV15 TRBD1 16 CATSRVFGTGQTEAFF TGTGCCACCAGCAGAGTCTTCGGGACAGGGCAAACTGAAGCTTTCTTT
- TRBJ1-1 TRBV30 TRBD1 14 CAWSVAGGGTEAFF TGTGCCTGGAGTGTAGCAGGGGGTGGCACTGAAGCTTTCTTT
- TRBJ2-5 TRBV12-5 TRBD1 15 CASGPLARGLETQYF TGTGCTAGTGGTCCTTTAGCCAGGGGGCTAGAGACCCAGTACTTC
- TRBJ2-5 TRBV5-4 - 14 CASSFPDSWETQYF TGTGCCAGCAGCTTTCCGGACAGTTGGGAGACCCAGTACTTC
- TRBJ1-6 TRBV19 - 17 CASSISQGNSYNSPLHF TGTGCCAGTAGTATCTCTCAGGGTAACTCCTATAATTCACCCCTCCACTTT
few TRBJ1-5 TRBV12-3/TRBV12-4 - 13 CASSWGGNQPQHF TGTGCCAGCAGTTGGGGGGGCAATCAGCCCCAGCATTTT
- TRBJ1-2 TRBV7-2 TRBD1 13 CASSSRGWDGYTF TGTGCCAGCAGCTCCAGGGGGTGGGATGGCTACACCTTC
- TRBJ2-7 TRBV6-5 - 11 CASTSIYEQYF TGTGCCAGCACTAGTATTTACGAGCAGTACTTC
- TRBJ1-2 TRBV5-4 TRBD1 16 CASSLGTGGFGYGYTF TGTGCCAGCAGCTTGGGGACAGGGGGCTTCGGCTATGGCTACACCTTC
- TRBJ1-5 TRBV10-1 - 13 CASSEELNQPQHF TGCGCCAGCAGTGAGGAACTCAATCAGCCCCAGCATTTT
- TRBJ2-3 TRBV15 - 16 CATSRVGAQSTDTQYF TGTGCCACCAGCAGAGTGGGGGCACAGAGCACAGATACGCAGTATTTT
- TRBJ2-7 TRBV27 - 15 CASSPRGGGVYEQYF TGTGCCAGCAGTCCCCGTGGAGGGGGGGTCTACGAGCAGTACTTC
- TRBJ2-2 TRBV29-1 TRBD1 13 CSAGQAVVGELFF TGCAGCGCCGGACAGGCGGTTGTTGGGGAGCTGTTTTTT
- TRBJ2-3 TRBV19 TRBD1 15 CASTRAGTEADTQYF TGTGCCAGTACTCGGGCCGGGACAGAGGCCGATACGCAGTATTTT
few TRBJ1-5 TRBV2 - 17 CASSTSGEGRYNQPQHF TGTGCCAGCAGTACCTCAGGGGAGGGTAGGTACAATCAGCCCCAGCATTTT
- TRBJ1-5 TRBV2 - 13 CASSVDSGQPQHF TGTGCCAGCAGTGTCGACTCCGGGCAGCCCCAGCATTTT
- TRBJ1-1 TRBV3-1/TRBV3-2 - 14 CASSHPTVNTEAFF TGTGCCAGCAGCCACCCGACAGTGAACACTGAAGCTTTCTTT
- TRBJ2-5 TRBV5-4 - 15 CASSLDQGSQETQYF TGTGCCAGCAGCTTGGATCAGGGATCCCAAGAGACCCAGTACTTC
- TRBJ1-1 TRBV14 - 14 CASSQERANTEAFF TGTGCCAGCAGCCAAGAGAGGGCGAACACTGAAGCTTTCTTT
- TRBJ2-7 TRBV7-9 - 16 CASSSPKDSTTYEQYF TGTGCCAGCAGCTCACCTAAGGACAGCACTACCTACGAGCAGTACTTC
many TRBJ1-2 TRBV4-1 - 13 CASSLMLSDGYTF TGCGCCAGCAGCCTCATGCTATCGGATGGCTACACCTTC
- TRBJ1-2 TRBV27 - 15 CASSLNRQTNYGYTF TGTGCCAGCAGTTTAAACAGACAAACTAACTATGGCTACACCTTC
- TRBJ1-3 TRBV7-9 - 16 CASSLEGIYSGNTIYF TGTGCCAGCAGCTTAGAGGGGATATACTCTGGAAACACCATATATTTT
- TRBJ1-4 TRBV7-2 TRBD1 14 CASSYQGASEKLFF TGTGCCAGCAGCTATCAGGGGGCTAGTGAAAAACTGTTTTTT
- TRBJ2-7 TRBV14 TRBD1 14 CASSQSGGYNEQYF TGTGCCAGCAGCCAGTCAGGGGGCTACAACGAGCAGTACTTC
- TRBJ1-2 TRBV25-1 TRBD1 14 CASRSFRTGDGYTF TGTGCCAGCAGGAGCTTTAGGACAGGGGATGGCTACACCTTC
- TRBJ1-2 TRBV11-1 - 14 CASSLDKSNYGYTF TGTGCCAGCAGCTTAGATAAATCTAACTATGGCTACACCTTC
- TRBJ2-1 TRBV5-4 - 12 CASSLRVDEQFF TGTGCCAGCAGCTTGAGAGTTGATGAGCAGTTCTTC
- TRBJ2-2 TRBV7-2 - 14 CASSLARVSGELFF TGTGCCAGCAGCTTAGCGCGGGTGAGCGGGGAGCTGTTTTTT
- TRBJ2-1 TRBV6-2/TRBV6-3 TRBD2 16 CASSYEGTSGYNEQFF TGTGCCAGCAGTTACGAAGGTACTAGCGGTTACAATGAGCAGTTCTTC
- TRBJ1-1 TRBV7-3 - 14 CASSHVGLDTEAFF TGTGCCAGCAGCCACGTGGGGCTCGACACTGAAGCTTTCTTT
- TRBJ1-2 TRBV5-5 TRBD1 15 CASSLTGTGDYGYTF TGTGCCAGCAGCCTGACCGGGACAGGGGACTATGGCTACACCTTC
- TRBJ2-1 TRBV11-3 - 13 CASSLDRYNEQFF TGTGCCAGCAGCTTAGATCGGTACAATGAGCAGTTCTTC
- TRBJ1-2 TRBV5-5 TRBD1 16 CASSSLTGFGNYGYTF TGTGCCAGCAGCTCATTGACAGGGTTCGGTAACTATGGCTACACCTTC
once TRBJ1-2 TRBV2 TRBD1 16 CASSSPILRQGGGYTF TGTGCCAGCAGTTCTCCCATACTAAGACAGGGGGGTGGCTACACCTTC